One sample yielded the 6 T cell receptor beta chains listed below, sequenced in a study of glioma-infiltrating T cells after dendritic cell vaccination. Some clones are missing from TCRdb's copy, which holds only in-frame ones; the method was immunoSEQ multiplex PCR. This table has 90,000 to 100,000 clones, over 60% appearing once. Sequenced here: blood, sampled before dendritic cell vaccination. These receptors originate from a human donor with glioblastoma.

The CDR3, as DNA: TGTGCCAGCAGCCCTAGAGCGGGGACAGGGAGGGACGAGCAGTACTTC. It yields the protein CASSPRAGTGRDEQYF. The chain combines TRBV7-9 with TRBJ2-7, with 9 bases identical to TRBD1. V lost 5 bases, J lost 5 bases, and 13 bases stayed unmatched. The CDR3 loop spans 16 amino acids. The germline CDR1 and CDR2 sequences are SEHNR and FQNEAQ (reference sequence).

The chain joins TRBV30 to TRBJ1-4, with D uncertain. The CDR3 consists of 15 residues. Per the germline V gene, CDR1 is GTSNPN and CDR2 is SVGIG (reference sequence). V was pared by 0 bases and J by 1 base, with 9 bases between. CDR3 region: CAWSVRHITNEKLFF. In nucleotides, the CDR3 is TGTGCCTGGAGTGTCCGACACATAACTAATGAAAAACTGTTTTTT.

There are a few counts of this clone. This rearrangement joins TRBV5-1 to TRBJ1-1; 8 positions match TRBD1. J lost 1 base, V lost 4 bases, and 3 bases had no gene match. From germline, CDR1 is SGHRS and CDR2 YFSETQ. This CDR3 is built from 14 residues. CDR3 in DNA: TGCGCCAGCAGCAGGACAGGGACGAACACTGAAGCTTTCTTT. Amino acid sequence: CASSRTGTNTEAFF. The variable domain in full, with the rest retrieved from reference TRBV5-1 and TRBJ1-1, is KAGVTQTPRYLIKTRGQQVTLSCSPISGHRSVSWYQQTPGQGLQFLFEYFSETQRNKGNFPGRFSGRQFSNSRSEMNVSTLELGDSALYLCASSRTGTNTEAFFGQGTRLTVV.

CDR3 protein: CASHQAGSYEQYF. The CDR3 DNA sequence: TGTGCCTCCCACCAAGCGGGATCCTACGAGCAGTACTTC. The chain uses TRBV10-3 and TRBJ2-7, with TRBD2 matching 7 bases. The CDR3 consists of 13 residues. Germline V gene data show CDR1 as ENHRY and CDR2 as SYGVKD. V dropped 11 bases and J dropped 1; count of bases not matched to a gene: 8.

V gene TRBV10-3 combines with J gene TRBJ2-7; no firm D call. The CDR3 is 11 amino acids. The germline V gene has CDR1 ENHRY and CDR2 SYGVKD. Trimming removed 3 bases from V and 5 bases from J, with 5 bases in between. The CDR3 loop is CAISESDEQYF. CDR3 in DNA: TGTGCCATCAGTGAATCAGACGAGCAGTACTTC.

This chain links TRBV18 with TRBJ1-1; weak D call: TRBD1 (5 bases). The CDR3 length is 15 residues. V was trimmed by 2 bases and J by 4 bases, leaving 14 bases between them. CDR1 and CDR2 from the germline V gene are KGHSH and LQKENI. The CDR3 DNA is TGTGCCAGCTCACCAGCGCAGGGAAGGCGCACTGAAGCTTTCTTT. It yields the protein CASSPAQGRRTEAFF. Full variable domain (remainder filled in from reference TRBV18 and TRBJ1-1): NAGVMQNPRHLVRRRGQEARLRCSPMKGHSHVYWYRQLPEEGLKFMVYLQKENIIDESGMPKERFSAEFPKEGPSILRIQQVVRGDSAAYFCASSPAQGRRTEAFFGQGTRLTVV.